Listed below are T cell receptor beta chains from one sample, sequenced in a study of OX40 agonist ivuxolimab in advanced cancers. Libraries were prepared by immunoSEQ multiplex PCR; TCRdb keeps only in-frame clonotypes and omits some of them. The sample consists of about 79,000 clones, about nine tenths of them appearing once. Sequenced here: CD4+ or CD8+ T cells sorted from blood, sampled in a trial of the OX40 agonist ivuxolimab. The source of these receptors is an adult with an advanced solid tumor such as melanoma, head and neck, liver or kidney cancer. The CDR3 runs from the conserved cysteine through the conserved F or W. The D gene is left open where the match is weak. Not every row has a clone size; where given, it reads once, few, many or a size class.

D	J	size	V	DNA	CDR3
NA	TRBJ2-3	NA	TRBV7-6	TGTGCCAGCAGCGTAGGGGTAGATACGCAGTATTTT	CASSVGVDTQYF
NA	TRBJ1-6	NA	TRBV27	TGTGCCAGCAGTGCCCGGGGTTACTCCTATAATTCACCCCTCCACTTT	CASSARGYSYNSPLHF
NA	TRBJ2-3	NA	TRBV10-3	TGTGCCATCAGTGAGTCTTGGCCGGGGGAGGATACGCAGTATTTT	CAISESWPGEDTQYF
TRBD1	TRBJ1-2	many	TRBV11-3	TGTGCCAGCAGCTTAGCGAGCGGGACAGCCTATGGCTACACCTTC	CASSLASGTAYGYTF
NA	TRBJ2-7	NA	TRBV5-1	TGCGCCAGCAGCTTAACACAGCTCTACGAGCAGTACTTC	CASSLTQLYEQYF
NA	TRBJ2-7	NA	TRBV19	TGTGCCAGTAGTAATTTGCTGCGAGAGCAGTACTTC	CASSNLLREQYF
NA	TRBJ1-2	NA	TRBV5-1	TGCGCCAGCAGCCCATCCGGGGGCTCCTATGGCTACACCTTC	CASSPSGGSYGYTF
NA	TRBJ2-7	NA	TRBV28	TGTGCCAGCCGGACCGTAACTAGGGAGCAGTACTTC	CASRTVTREQYF
NA	TRBJ2-5	NA	TRBV5-1	TGCGCCAGCAGCCCGGACAGTTTCGAGACCCAGTACTTC	CASSPDSFETQYF
NA	TRBJ1-5	many	TRBV19	TGTGCCAGTAGTATAGATGGAGGGGCTTATAGCAATCAGCCCCAGCATTTT	CASSIDGGAYSNQPQHF
TRBD1	TRBJ2-1	NA	TRBV6-5	TGTGCCAGCAGCCGCGGGACAGGGAGCGGTGAGCAGTTCTTC	CASSRGTGSGEQFF
NA	TRBJ2-2	NA	TRBV27	TGTGCCAGCACTGTGACAGGGCGGGGCGAAGCGAACACCGGGGAGCTGTTTTTT	CASTVTGRGEANTGELFF
TRBD2	TRBJ2-1	NA	TRBV7-7	TGTGCTAGCAGCTTAGCGGGAGAGGACAATGAGCAGTTCTTC	CASSLAGEDNEQFF
NA	TRBJ2-3	NA	TRBV7-2	TGTGCCAGCAGCCAAGGGAATACGCAGTATTTT	CASSQGNTQYF
TRBD2	TRBJ2-7	NA	TRBV29-1	TGCAGCGTTGACGGGCGGGGGTCCCACGAGCAGTACTTC	CSVDGRGSHEQYF
NA	TRBJ1-1	once	TRBV30	TGTGCCCACTCCAGGGGAGGCACTGAAGCTTTCTTT	CAHSRGGTEAFF
TRBD2	TRBJ2-7	few	TRBV30	TGTGCCTGGGGAGGTAGCGGGAGGGGATCCTACGAGCAGTACTTC	CAWGGSGRGSYEQYF
NA	TRBJ2-3	NA	TRBV10-3	TGTGCCATCAGTGAACAGGGCCGCACAGATACGCAGTATTTT	CAISEQGRTDTQYF
TRBD1	TRBJ2-7	NA	TRBV5-5	TGTGCCAGCAGCAAGGGACAGAATATCGGGCAGTACTTC	CASSKGQNIGQYF
NA	TRBJ2-1	NA	TRBV30	TGTGCCTGGACCAGGGGCCTCTACAATGAGCAGTTCTTC	CAWTRGLYNEQFF
NA	TRBJ2-5	once	TRBV29-1	TGCAGCGTTGAACCCCCTCCTCAAGAGACCCAGTACTTC	CSVEPPPQETQYF
NA	TRBJ1-3	NA	TRBV6-5	TGTGCCAGCAGTTACGGGACTTACTCTGGAAACACCATATATTTT	CASSYGTYSGNTIYF
TRBD2	TRBJ2-3	NA	TRBV2	TGTGCCACCAAGCGGGAAGGGGGCACAGATACGCAGTATTTT	CATKREGGTDTQYF
NA	TRBJ1-2	NA	TRBV2	TGTGCCAGCAGTGTTGGGGAGCATGGCTACACCTTC	CASSVGEHGYTF
NA	TRBJ2-7	NA	TRBV6-6	TGTGCCAGCGGATCTTGGGACGAGCAGTACTTC	CASGSWDEQYF
TRBD1	TRBJ1-5	NA	TRBV2	TGTGCCAGCAGGACAGGGGGCGCGGGCAATCAGCCCCAGCATTTT	CASRTGGAGNQPQHF
TRBD1	TRBJ1-1	NA	TRBV2	TGTGCCAGCAGGGAAGACAGGGGGGCGAACACTGAAGCTTTCTTT	CASREDRGANTEAFF
NA	TRBJ2-3	once	TRBV5-1	TGCGCCAGCAGCCTAGGCGCCCTGGGCACAGATACGCAGTATTTT	CASSLGALGTDTQYF
NA	TRBJ2-5	NA	TRBV19	TGTGCCGGTAGTATAAGCGGGACAGGTTACCAAGAGACCCAGTACTTC	CAGSISGTGYQETQYF
NA	TRBJ2-3	NA	TRBV19	TGTGCCAGCCAAACTCTACCTAGCACAGATACGCAGTATTTT	CASQTLPSTDTQYF
TRBD1	TRBJ2-7	NA	TRBV5-8	TGTGCCAGCAGCTGGGGACAGGGGACCTACGAGCAGTACTTC	CASSWGQGTYEQYF
TRBD2	TRBJ2-7	NA	TRBV6-6	TGTGCCAGCAGTAAGCTAGCGGGTGACTACGAGCAGTACTTC	CASSKLAGDYEQYF
TRBD2	TRBJ2-3	NA	TRBV30	TGTGCCTGGAGTACAGGGACTAGCGGCACAGATACGCAGTATTTT	CAWSTGTSGTDTQYF
TRBD2	TRBJ2-5	NA	TRBV7-6	TGTGCCAGCAGCTTAGACTCTAGCGGAAGCCAAGAGACCCAGTACTTC	CASSLDSSGSQETQYF
TRBD1	TRBJ1-5	NA	TRBV6-5	TGTGCCAGCAGGCGACAGGGCGGCAGCAATCAGCCCCAGCATTTT	CASRRQGGSNQPQHF
TRBD2	TRBJ2-7	few	TRBV15	TGTGCCACCAGCAGAGACCATAGCGGGAGCGAGCAGTACTTC	CATSRDHSGSEQYF
TRBD1	TRBJ1-2	NA	TRBV30	TGTGCCTGGAGCCAGGGGGCGTATGGCTACACCTTC	CAWSQGAYGYTF
TRBD1	TRBJ1-2	NA	TRBV7-9	TGTGCCAGCAGTTTATTTCAGGGGGCGGTTGGCTACACCTTC	CASSLFQGAVGYTF
NA	TRBJ1-4	NA	TRBV5-1	TGCGCCAGCAGCCCGGACGGACTTAATGAAAAACTGTTTTTT	CASSPDGLNEKLFF
TRBD2	TRBJ2-5	NA	TRBV5-1	TGCGCCAGCAGCTTGGCCCCTAGCGGGAGGGGGCTTGAGACCCAGTACTTC	CASSLAPSGRGLETQYF
NA	TRBJ2-7	NA	TRBV5-1	TGCGCCAGCAGCTTGTTTGATTCGGGGGACGAGCAGTACTTC	CASSLFDSGDEQYF
TRBD2	TRBJ2-2	few	TRBV5-1	TGCGCCAGCAGCTTGACGGGAGCGGGGACCGGGGAGCTGTTTTTT	CASSLTGAGTGELFF
TRBD2	TRBJ2-7	NA	TRBV5-1	TGCGCCAGCAGCTGGACAACCGGGACTAGCGGGACCTCCTACGAGCAGTACTTC	CASSWTTGTSGTSYEQYF
NA	TRBJ2-1	NA	TRBV7-9	TGTGCCAGCAGCCTACAACTAGTTCCTGAGCAGTTCTTC	CASSLQLVPEQFF
TRBD2	TRBJ2-3	NA	TRBV5-1	TGCGCCAGCACCAAAAGCGGGAGTACAGATACGCAGTATTTT	CASTKSGSTDTQYF
TRBD1	TRBJ1-1	NA	TRBV7-9	TGTGCCAGCAGCCCAGGGGGGGGCGATTCCACTGAAGCTTTCTTT	CASSPGGGDSTEAFF
NA	TRBJ2-3	NA	TRBV7-3	TGTGCCAGCAGCTCGGACCCCCGGGGAGGTACGCAGTATTTT	CASSSDPRGGTQYF
TRBD1	TRBJ1-2	NA	TRBV6-1	TGTGCCAGCAGAGGGACAGTTAACTATGGCTACACCTTC	CASRGTVNYGYTF
NA	TRBJ1-2	NA	TRBV7-9	TGTGCCAGCAGCTTCGGGGGAGCCTATGGCTACACCTTC	CASSFGGAYGYTF
TRBD2	TRBJ2-1	few	TRBV5-1	TGCGCCAGCAGCTCATTCGCGGGAGGGAACAATGAGCAGTTCTTC	CASSSFAGGNNEQFF
TRBD2	TRBJ2-1	once	TRBV5-4	TGTGCCAGCAGCTTGGCGGGGGCGGGAGGTAGAAATGAGCAGTTCTTC	CASSLAGAGGRNEQFF